This is a list of T cell receptor beta chains from one sample in a study of shared clonotypes between healthy human individuals. Sequencing was performed with immunoSEQ multiplex PCR; in TCRdb, only in-frame clones are kept and a portion is missing. The top ten clones hold around 2% of a sample with about 640,000 clones, approximately 79% of them seen once. Input material: memory CD4+ T cells sorted from blood. These receptors were taken from a woman aged 25 to 45 in good health. Both conserved end residues are part of each CDR3. Fields, in order: clone size, V gene, J gene, D gene, CDR3 protein, CDR3 DNA. The D gene is left open where the match is weak. Size tells how often a clone was seen (once, few, many) or the class of an expanded clone, and some rows leave it out.

clone_size: -; v_call: TRBV9; j_call: TRBJ2-7; d_call: TRBD2; cdr3_aa: CASSVDGLAGLYEQYF; cdr3_nt: TGTGCCAGCAGCGTAGACGGTCTAGCGGGACTCTACGAGCAGTACTTC
clone_size: -; v_call: TRBV5-1; j_call: TRBJ1-5; d_call: -; cdr3_aa: CASSLARGETQPQHF; cdr3_nt: TGCGCCAGCAGCTTGGCGCGGGGGGAAACTCAGCCCCAGCATTTT
clone_size: few; v_call: TRBV7-8; j_call: TRBJ2-7; d_call: -; cdr3_aa: CASSLEGVEQYF; cdr3_nt: TGTGCCAGCAGCTTAGAAGGGGTCGAGCAGTACTTC
clone_size: -; v_call: TRBV6-1; j_call: TRBJ2-5; d_call: -; cdr3_aa: CARRPQATQYF; cdr3_nt: TGTGCCAGGAGACCGCAGGCGACCCAGTACTTC
clone_size: few; v_call: TRBV28; j_call: TRBJ2-7; d_call: -; cdr3_aa: CASSLLGYEQYF; cdr3_nt: TGTGCCAGCAGCCTCCTGGGGTACGAGCAGTACTTC
clone_size: once; v_call: TRBV7-9; j_call: TRBJ1-5; d_call: -; cdr3_aa: CASSIDRIGNQPQHF; cdr3_nt: TGTGCCAGCAGCATAGACAGGATAGGCAATCAGCCCCAGCATTTT
clone_size: -; v_call: TRBV5-1; j_call: TRBJ2-7; d_call: TRBD2; cdr3_aa: CASSLGFGRASYEQYF; cdr3_nt: TGCGCCAGCAGCTTGGGGTTCGGGAGGGCCTCCTACGAGCAGTACTTC
clone_size: -; v_call: TRBV13; j_call: TRBJ2-3; d_call: TRBD2; cdr3_aa: CASSLVGLAGVKAGTDTQYF; cdr3_nt: TGTGCCAGCAGCTTAGTGGGACTAGCGGGAGTGAAGGCTGGCACAGATACGCAGTATTTT
clone_size: -; v_call: TRBV11-2; j_call: TRBJ2-7; d_call: -; cdr3_aa: CASRPNRDSTEFEQYF; cdr3_nt: TGTGCCAGCAGACCGAACCGGGACTCGACAGAGTTCGAGCAGTACTTC
clone_size: once; v_call: TRBV28; j_call: TRBJ1-5; d_call: TRBD1; cdr3_aa: CASRTTGEGYQPQHF; cdr3_nt: TGTGCCAGCAGGACGACAGGGGAAGGATATCAGCCCCAGCATTTT
clone_size: -; v_call: TRBV5-4; j_call: TRBJ2-1; d_call: -; cdr3_aa: CASSDATTGHNEQFF; cdr3_nt: TGTGCCAGCAGCGATGCAACCACTGGCCACAATGAGCAGTTCTTC
clone_size: -; v_call: TRBV27; j_call: TRBJ2-2; d_call: TRBD2; cdr3_aa: CASSLRGGLATSNTGELFF; cdr3_nt: TGTGCCAGCAGTTTACGGGGCGGACTAGCAACTTCGAACACCGGGGAGCTGTTTTTT
clone_size: -; v_call: TRBV5-5; j_call: TRBJ2-4; d_call: -; cdr3_aa: CASSYRPGLAKNIQYF; cdr3_nt: TGTGCCAGCAGCTATCGACCGGGCCTAGCCAAAAACATTCAGTACTTC
clone_size: -; v_call: TRBV11-3; j_call: TRBJ2-1; d_call: TRBD1; cdr3_aa: CASSQGQGNEQFF; cdr3_nt: TGTGCCAGCAGCCAGGGACAGGGCAATGAGCAGTTCTTC
clone_size: -; v_call: TRBV6-5; j_call: TRBJ2-7; d_call: -; cdr3_aa: CASSYERAAREQYF; cdr3_nt: TGTGCCAGCAGTTATGAGAGGGCAGCTCGCGAGCAGTACTTC
clone_size: once; v_call: TRBV11-2; j_call: TRBJ1-5; d_call: -; cdr3_aa: CASSLAGDQPQHF; cdr3_nt: TGTGCCAGCAGCTTAGCGGGAGATCAGCCCCAGCATTTT
clone_size: -; v_call: TRBV7-2; j_call: TRBJ2-2; d_call: -; cdr3_aa: CASSLDGTGELFF; cdr3_nt: TGTGCCAGCAGCTTAGATGGAACCGGGGAGCTGTTTTTT
clone_size: -; v_call: TRBV29-1; j_call: TRBJ2-5; d_call: -; cdr3_aa: CSVGRQETQYF; cdr3_nt: TGCAGCGTTGGACGGCAAGAGACCCAGTACTTC
clone_size: -; v_call: TRBV18; j_call: TRBJ2-3; d_call: -; cdr3_aa: CASSSYLDAQSTDTQYF; cdr3_nt: TGTGCCAGCTCATCCTATTTAGACGCCCAAAGCACAGATACGCAGTATTTT
clone_size: -; v_call: TRBV19; j_call: TRBJ1-2; d_call: -; cdr3_aa: CASSSQGNYGYTF; cdr3_nt: TGTGCCAGTAGTTCGCAGGGAAACTATGGCTACACCTTC
clone_size: few; v_call: TRBV19; j_call: TRBJ2-3; d_call: TRBD2; cdr3_aa: CASHSGSTDTQYF; cdr3_nt: TGTGCCAGTCATAGCGGGAGCACAGATACGCAGTATTTT
clone_size: -; v_call: TRBV7-9; j_call: TRBJ2-2; d_call: -; cdr3_aa: CASSLAVNTGELFF; cdr3_nt: TGTGCCAGCAGCTTAGCGGTGAACACCGGGGAGCTGTTTTTT
clone_size: -; v_call: TRBV2; j_call: TRBJ2-7; d_call: -; cdr3_aa: CASTGNSYEQYF; cdr3_nt: TGTGCCAGCACAGGAAACTCCTACGAGCAGTACTTC
clone_size: -; v_call: TRBV7-2; j_call: TRBJ2-7; d_call: TRBD2; cdr3_aa: CASSLVAGTSGYEQYF; cdr3_nt: TGTGCCAGCAGCTTAGTAGCTGGGACTAGCGGCTACGAGCAGTACTTC
clone_size: -; v_call: TRBV6-1; j_call: TRBJ2-7; d_call: -; cdr3_aa: CASRTLTTYEQYF; cdr3_nt: TGTGCCAGCAGGACACTTACTACCTACGAGCAGTACTTC
clone_size: -; v_call: TRBV7-8; j_call: TRBJ2-7; d_call: TRBD2; cdr3_aa: CASSFLASGDYEQYF; cdr3_nt: TGTGCCAGCAGCTTTTTGGCTAGCGGGGACTACGAGCAGTACTTC
clone_size: -; v_call: TRBV4-1; j_call: TRBJ1-4; d_call: -; cdr3_aa: CASSAGRGMTTNEKLFF; cdr3_nt: TGCGCCAGCAGCGCGGGCAGGGGCATGACAACTAATGAAAAACTGTTTTTT
clone_size: -; v_call: TRBV18; j_call: TRBJ1-5; d_call: -; cdr3_aa: CASSPGGQPQHF; cdr3_nt: TGTGCCAGCTCACCAGGCGGGCAGCCCCAGCATTTT
clone_size: -; v_call: TRBV25-1; j_call: TRBJ2-7; d_call: -; cdr3_aa: CASSEGGRYEQYF; cdr3_nt: TGTGCCAGCAGTGAAGGTGGGCGGTACGAGCAGTACTTC
clone_size: -; v_call: TRBV2; j_call: TRBJ2-1; d_call: TRBD2; cdr3_aa: CASSVQLATAAGEQFF; cdr3_nt: TGTGCCAGCAGTGTTCAACTAGCGACGGCCGCGGGTGAGCAGTTCTTC
clone_size: once; v_call: TRBV5-1; j_call: TRBJ2-1; d_call: TRBD2; cdr3_aa: CASSLALAVYNEQFF; cdr3_nt: TGCGCCAGCAGCTTGGCCCTAGCGGTCTACAATGAGCAGTTCTTC
clone_size: -; v_call: TRBV27; j_call: TRBJ2-2; d_call: -; cdr3_aa: CASRTTGELFF; cdr3_nt: TGTGCCAGCAGGACCACCGGGGAGCTGTTTTTT
clone_size: -; v_call: TRBV9; j_call: TRBJ2-3; d_call: TRBD2; cdr3_aa: CASSVGGLVTDTQYF; cdr3_nt: TGTGCCAGCAGCGTAGGGGGACTAGTAACAGATACGCAGTATTTT
clone_size: -; v_call: TRBV18; j_call: TRBJ1-2; d_call: -; cdr3_aa: CASSPGGPNYGYTF; cdr3_nt: TGTGCCAGCTCACCCGGGGGGCCGAACTATGGCTACACCTTC
clone_size: -; v_call: TRBV19; j_call: TRBJ2-7; d_call: -; cdr3_aa: CASSMATGGEQYF; cdr3_nt: TGTGCCAGTAGTATGGCGACAGGAGGAGAGCAGTACTTC
clone_size: few; v_call: TRBV19; j_call: TRBJ2-5; d_call: -; cdr3_aa: CASSIGTLGETQYF; cdr3_nt: TGTGCCAGTAGTATCGGGACTCTAGGGGAGACCCAGTACTTC
clone_size: once; v_call: TRBV2; j_call: TRBJ2-5; d_call: -; cdr3_aa: CASSVAEGVQETQYF; cdr3_nt: TGTGCCAGCAGTGTAGCGGAGGGGGTTCAAGAGACCCAGTACTTC
clone_size: -; v_call: TRBV28; j_call: TRBJ2-2; d_call: TRBD1; cdr3_aa: CASTRQGTGELFF; cdr3_nt: TGTGCCAGCACACGACAGGGCACCGGGGAGCTGTTTTTT
clone_size: -; v_call: TRBV7-6; j_call: TRBJ1-3; d_call: TRBD1; cdr3_aa: CASSLTLAQGAPPGNTIYF; cdr3_nt: TGTGCCAGCAGCTTAACCTTGGCACAGGGGGCGCCCCCTGGAAACACCATATATTTT